This is a list of T cell receptor beta chains from one sample in a study of CD8+ T cells in alopecia areata. Profiled with immunoSEQ multiplex PCR; TCRdb holds only in-frame clones, not every one. The sample shows approximately 210,000 clones, around three fifths of them seen only once. The sample here was CD4+ T cells sorted from blood, taken between weeks 47 and 50, from a patient treated with tofacitinib. Every receptor here comes from a human donor with alopecia areata. Each CDR3 is given with its conserved first and last residue. A D gene is named only where the DNA matches it firmly. Not every row has a clone size; where given, it reads once, few, many or a size class.

j_gene,d_gene,abundance,v_gene,CDR3aa,CDR3nt
TRBJ1-3,-,-,TRBV2,CATQGSGNTIYF,TGTGCTACGCAGGGCTCTGGAAACACCATATATTTT
TRBJ2-6,TRBD1,-,TRBV29-1,CSVVGTGSSGANVLTF,TGCAGCGTTGTTGGGACAGGGTCCTCTGGGGCCAACGTCCTGACTTTC
TRBJ2-1,-,-,TRBV5-1,CASSIGNAVVNEQFF,TGCGCCAGCAGCATCGGGAATGCGGTAGTCAATGAGCAGTTCTTC
TRBJ2-5,-,-,TRBV5-1,CASSLATGGETQYF,TGCGCCAGCAGCTTGGCCACCGGAGGGGAGACCCAGTACTTC
TRBJ1-5,-,once,TRBV29-1,CSVGGMNQPQHF,TGCAGCGTTGGCGGCATGAATCAGCCCCAGCATTTT
TRBJ2-7,TRBD1,-,TRBV7-9,CASSPGGAFIYEQYF,TGTGCCAGCAGCCCAGGGGGCGCATTTATCTACGAGCAGTACTTC
TRBJ1-5,-,few,TRBV30,CAWSVGGGQPQHF,TGTGCCTGGAGTGTAGGAGGGGGACAGCCCCAGCATTTT
TRBJ2-7,-,-,TRBV7-2,CASSTGQSHYEQYF,TGTGCCAGCAGCACAGGACAGTCCCACTACGAGCAGTACTTC
TRBJ2-5,-,-,TRBV6-1,CASTRGRGQETQYF,TGTGCCAGCACCCGTGGACGGGGTCAAGAGACCCAGTACTTC
TRBJ1-2,-,-,TRBV29-1,CSVHGQNTIGYTF,TGCAGCGTGCACGGACAGAATACGATAGGCTACACCTTC
TRBJ1-1,-,-,TRBV29-1,CSVEGGPNTEAFF,TGCAGCGTTGAAGGGGGGCCAAACACTGAAGCTTTCTTT
TRBJ1-4,-,-,TRBV9,CASSPRGNEKLFF,TGTGCCAGCAGCCCCCGGGGTAATGAAAAACTGTTTTTT
TRBJ2-2,-,-,TRBV9,CASSRSGNTGELFF,TGTGCCAGCAGCCGTTCAGGGAACACCGGGGAGCTGTTTTTT
TRBJ2-2,-,few,TRBV29-1,CSVDQNTGELFF,TGCAGCGTTGACCAAAACACCGGGGAGCTGTTTTTT
TRBJ2-3,-,-,TRBV7-9,CASTQTRNSGKQYF,TGTGCCAGCACACAAACTAGGAATTCCGGGAAGCAGTATTTT
TRBJ2-3,-,once,TRBV29-1,CSVEGERGDTQYF,TGCAGCGTTGAAGGCGAACGGGGAGATACGCAGTATTTT
TRBJ1-1,-,few,TRBV5-4,CASSSPYSEAFF,TGTGCCAGCAGCTCTCCCTACTCTGAAGCTTTCTTT
TRBJ2-7,TRBD1,few,TRBV5-6,CASSFRGLSYEQYF,TGTGCCAGCAGCTTCAGGGGGCTGTCCTACGAGCAGTACTTC
TRBJ1-2,-,-,TRBV7-2,CASSLGDWADGYTF,TGTGCCAGCAGCTTAGGTGACTGGGCCGACGGCTACACCTTC
TRBJ2-4,TRBD1,few,TRBV7-2,CASSSQGARKNIQYF,TGTGCCAGCAGCTCCCAGGGGGCCCGGAAAAACATTCAGTACTTC
TRBJ1-5,TRBD1,-,TRBV5-6,CASSRDRGGRRSQPQHF,TGTGCCAGCAGCCGTGACAGGGGGGGAAGAAGGTCCCAGCCCCAGCATTTT
TRBJ2-3,TRBD2,-,TRBV5-1,CASSPGLAGGPSTDTQYF,TGCGCCAGCAGCCCGGGACTAGCGGGGGGGCCTAGCACAGATACGCAGTATTTT
TRBJ2-3,-,few,TRBV5-1,CASSPPLLGPNTDTQYF,TGCGCCAGCAGCCCGCCGCTCTTAGGGCCGAACACAGATACGCAGTATTTT
TRBJ1-2,-,-,TRBV29-1,CSVDHLANYGYTF,TGCAGCGTTGATCATTTGGCTAACTATGGCTACACCTTC
TRBJ2-4,-,few,TRBV14,CASSQSMEIQYF,TGTGCCAGCAGCCAAAGTATGGAGATTCAGTACTTC
TRBJ1-1,-,-,TRBV4-3,CASSQDGSNTEAFF,TGCGCCAGCAGCCAAGATGGGTCGAACACTGAAGCTTTCTTT
TRBJ2-6,-,few,TRBV29-1,CSVEGASSGANVLTF,TGCAGCGTTGAGGGGGCCAGCTCTGGGGCCAACGTCCTGACTTTC
TRBJ2-3,-,-,TRBV11-1,CASSLALENTQYF,TGTGCCAGCAGCTTAGCACTGGAGAATACGCAGTATTTT
TRBJ1-2,-,-,TRBV5-6,CASSFMGGYGYTF,TGTGCCAGCAGCTTCATGGGGGGCTATGGCTACACCTTC
TRBJ2-7,-,-,TRBV20-1,CSARGSDEQYF,TGCAGTGCTAGAGGCAGTGACGAGCAGTACTTC
TRBJ2-2,TRBD1,once,TRBV5-1,CASSSGTGVAGELFF,TGCGCCAGCAGCTCCGGGACAGGGGTCGCCGGGGAGCTGTTTTTT
TRBJ2-2,-,-,TRBV30,CAWRSSPTGNTGELFF,TGTGCCTGGAGGTCTTCACCAACAGGGAATACCGGGGAGCTGTTTTTT
TRBJ2-1,TRBD2,-,TRBV29-1,CSASGGLVDEQFF,TGCAGCGCGTCGGGGGGGCTAGTCGATGAGCAGTTCTTC
TRBJ2-3,-,few,TRBV7-6,CASSRGGQGSNTQYF,TGTGCCAGCAGCCGGGGTGGGCAGGGGAGTAATACGCAGTATTTT
TRBJ1-1,-,-,TRBV29-1,CSVESSGVEAFF,TGCAGCGTTGAATCTTCCGGCGTCGAAGCTTTCTTT
TRBJ2-6,TRBD1,few,TRBV10-3,CAIRPTGAGANVLTF,TGTGCCATCAGACCGACAGGGGCTGGGGCCAACGTCCTGACTTTC
TRBJ1-2,-,-,TRBV29-1,CSVVGTPFGGYTF,TGCAGCGTTGTAGGGACCCCCTTTGGAGGCTACACCTTC
TRBJ2-3,TRBD1,-,TRBV10-1,CASSEGGQGTDTQYF,TGCGCCAGCAGTGAGGGGGGACAGGGCACAGATACGCAGTATTTT
TRBJ1-5,-,-,TRBV7-2,CASSWGRGNQPQHF,TGTGCCAGCAGCTGGGGACGGGGCAATCAGCCCCAGCATTTT